This TCR beta chain comes out of a study of blood T cell repertoires in COVID-19 (dated by TCRdb to 2019 to 2021). As for the study more broadly: Collaborator samples came from the United States, Italy and Spain and covered acute and convalescent phases of COVID-19. The prospective study material was composed of cDNA or gDNA derived from T cells, B-cell-depleted T cells, or PBMCs. The dataset comprised deeply sampled blood TCRbeta repertoires from subjects exposed to, actively infected with, or recovered from COVID-19. The repertoires were made available in a free public database intended to serve as a resource for research on the immune response to SARS-CoV-2. Samples came from the ongoing ImmuneRACE study (first 160 participants) plus 1,254 subjects from 6 global collaborators. Sample metadata almost always included a de-identified subject ID, COVID-19 status, age in years and sex. Where HLA class I and class II types were available, the types were taken from metadata supplied by the sample provider, not from assay-based typing. Study-level results and caveats: Clinical and demographic metadata were provided uncurated, with the amount varying by source and participant.

The collaborating institutions used their own protocols to collect whole blood in K2EDTA tubes. Collaborator samples were shipped for TCRbeta analysis as frozen whole blood, isolated PBMCs, or DNA extracted from either sample type. TCRbeta CDR3 regions were amplified from genomic DNA by means of the immunoSEQ Assay, a bias-controlled multiplex PCR. Concerning the study's data processing: Within the assay, amplification of reference gene primers was used to estimate how many nucleated cells each sample contained. To quantify the absolute abundance of each unique TCRbeta CDR3 rearrangement, sequence reads were collapsed and filtered. Productive Simpson clonality was computed per sample as the square root of Simpson's diversity index over productive rearrangements. The source is immuneACCESS, and TCRdb retained only in-frame sequences with V and J called. Part of the clones is not carried over; for the studies checked, unresolved V genes explain less than half of this, and the remainder is unexplained. V and J calls and clone size are those listed in that table; D and trimming were worked out from the DNA. The sample table holds hundreds of thousands of clones, of which roughly 85% were seen once. The ten largest clones represent around 1.4% of the sample.

There are 12 amino acids in the CDR3, from cysteine to phenylalanine inclusive. The entry retains the CDR3 DNA only, 36 bases that are in frame from base 1. The germline ends are 11 bases apart after V is trimmed by 1 base and J by 11 bases. The germline V gene gives CDR1 as MNHNS and CDR2 as SASEGT. This clone has just one count. The specificity of this receptor is unknown. Within one base of it there is no much larger clone, and no base qualities were kept. The sequenced sample consisted of peripheral blood. The receptor was derived from a woman in her 30s with active or convalescent COVID-19. The V gene is TRBV6-1 and the J gene is TRBJ1-1; the D gene identity is not certain. The DNA sequence is given as TGTGCCAGCAGTGAAGATGCCGGGGTGGCTTTCTTT. This codes for CASSEDAGVAFF.